The rows below give T cell receptor beta chains drawn from one sample of a study of blood T cell repertoires in COVID-19. Using immunoSEQ multiplex PCR, the repertoire was profiled, and TCRdb retains in-frame clones only, with some absent. The sample lists 100,000 or so clones; 70% to 90% were seen once. The sequenced material came from peripheral blood. These receptors all come from an older woman in a cohort sampled during active or convalescent COVID-19. Both conserved end residues are part of each CDR3. The size field is filled for only some rows; it gives once, few, many or a size class.

v_call clone_size cdr3_aa
TRBV19 NA CASTLIYGSNQPQHF
TRBV21-1 NA CASSKIKGSGSPLHF
TRBV6-5 NA CASSYSAGVMNTEAFF
TRBV14 once CASSQGLGETQYF
TRBV5-4 NA CASSIQGVTEAFF
TRBV28 NA CASSSIGLQETQYF
TRBV5-1 NA CASSLGTAGVTDTQYF
TRBV27 NA CASSPTGGILRNSPLHF
TRBV5-4 NA CASSLAGADTQYF
TRBV5-6 NA CASSPRLAGGPPLSYEQYF
TRBV3-1/TRBV3-2 few CASSQTTSGASGEQYF
TRBV19 NA CASSGSSGGFYEQYF
TRBV11-2 NA CASSPLWEGPADTQYF
TRBV6-6 NA CASTNQRGLGEQYF
TRBV7-7 NA CASSLDGQGAGELFF
TRBV19 NA CASSMDSLTEAFF
TRBV21-1 NA CASSKGGGSPGNTIYF
TRBV11-2 NA CASSSSGGVDTQYF
TRBV5-1 NA CASSLAGTWSGTQYF
TRBV20-1 NA CSASRSGEQYF
TRBV6-6 NA CASSPPGGQSTEAFF
TRBV2 NA CASSPDRGSYGYTF
TRBV15 NA CATSRGTSGDPYEQYF
TRBV6-1 few CASSEWAVVNNSPLHF
TRBV5-1 NA CASSSNPQVSYQETQYF
TRBV20-1 NA CSARGHNEQFF
TRBV7-3 few CASRASGSTGELFF
TRBV27 NA CASSFQGGFYEQYF
TRBV30 once CAWGGTGVGSPLHF
TRBV3-1/TRBV3-2 NA CASSQRAHTGELFF
TRBV2 NA CATKKGTGDNEQFF
TRBV6-1 NA CASSEAHGGSSGNTIYF
TRBV11-2 NA CASSLGSWRTEQYF
TRBV9 NA CASSVDPGQGWNTIYF
TRBV15 once CATSRRAGTGAYEQYF
TRBV19 few CASTGSRGLEAEAFF
TRBV7-9 NA CASSPRDYEQYF
TRBV6-5 NA CASCVQGNTEAFF
TRBV3-1/TRBV3-2 NA CASSQGGREITQYF
TRBV2 NA CASSGTSGGTLSTDTQYF
TRBV7-9 NA CASSTRHHQETQYF